The 22 T cell receptor beta chains below were found in one sample sequenced in a study of siplizumab effects on memory and regulatory T cells. Clones were sequenced by immunoSEQ multiplex PCR, and TCRdb holds only the in-frame ones, with some missing. The data contain some 100,000 clones, roughly 96% of them singletons. Sequencing was performed on naive CD4+ T cells sorted from blood. These receptors were collected from a human donor in good health.

V and J are TRBV20-1 and TRBJ1-1; D is uncertain. V was shortened by 8 bases and J by 11 bases, with 15 bases between the two germline ends. Germline lookup yields CDR1 DFQATT and CDR2 SNEGSKA (reference sequence). CDR3 size: 10 residues. CDR3 DNA sequence: TGCAGTACGAGCCGGGCCACGGCTTTCTTT. Protein product: CSTSRATAFF.

V gene TRBV19 combines with J gene TRBJ2-7; tentatively, D is TRBD2 (7 bases). CDR3 length equals 14 residues. V lost 9 bases to trimming and J lost 4 bases, with 19 bases between them. The germline CDR1 and CDR2 sequences are LNHDA and SQIVND (reference sequence). This CDR3 reads CASKAGGRRYEQYF. Here the CDR3 DNA reads TGTGCCAGCAAGGCCGGGGGGCGTCGGTACGAGCAGTACTTC.

The gene calls are TRBV6-5 and TRBJ2-7, with 10 bases aligning to TRBD1. CDR1 and CDR2 (germline): MNHEY, SVGAGI. This CDR3 has 14 amino acids. V lost 6 bases, J lost 7 bases, and 9 bases stayed unmatched. This chain's CDR3 is CASSRQGADLEQYF. The CDR3 coding sequence is TGTGCCAGCAGCAGACAGGGGGCAGATCTGGAGCAGTACTTC.

The chain recombines TRBV6-1 with TRBJ1-2; D remains unclear. Deletions cut 4 bases from V and 2 bases from J, with 11 bases between. The CDR3 covers 14 residues. Germline values: CDR1 MNHNS, CDR2 SASEGT. Written as DNA, the CDR3 is TGTGCCAGCAGTGCCCGTACAGAGAACTATGGCTACACCTTC. Residues: CASSARTENYGYTF.

The CDR3 protein is CASSTGAFSTDTQYF. The CDR3 bases are TGTGCCAGCAGCACCGGGGCTTTTAGCACAGATACGCAGTATTTT. The rearrangement uses TRBV7-9 and TRBJ2-3, with D possibly being TRBD1 or TRBD2 (5 bases each). Trimming stripped 5 bases from V and 0 bases from J, with 12 bases between. The CDR3 has 15 amino acids. Looked up from germline, CDR1 is SEHNR and CDR2 is FQNEAQ (reference sequence). Looking up the rest from reference TRBV7-9 and TRBJ2-3 gives the full variable domain: DTGVSQNPRHKITKRGQNVTFRCDPISEHNRLYWYRQTLGQGPEFLTYFQNEAQLEKSRLLSDRFSAERPKGSFSTLEIQRTEQGDSAMYLCASSTGAFSTDTQYFGPGTRLTVL.

The J gene is TRBJ2-2, the V gene TRBV10-3; D uncertain. Trimming removed 6 bases at V and 5 bases at J, with 4 bases between. The V gene's germline CDR1 is ENHRY and CDR2 SYGVKD. The CDR3 loop spans 11 amino acids. CDR3 residues: CAIRDTGELFF. The CDR3 region has the DNA TGTGCCATCAGAGATACCGGGGAGCTGTTTTTT.

This clone appeared a single time. V and J are TRBV7-9 and TRBJ1-4; no clear D gene. Germline V CDR1 and CDR2: SEHNR, FQNEAQ (reference sequence). This CDR3 comprises 14 residues. V lost 4 bases, J lost 4 bases, and 10 bases lay in between. For the CDR3, the DNA is TGTGCCAGCAGCTCGCCGGCGGGTAATGAAAAACTGTTTTTT. Protein product: CASSSPAGNEKLFF.

The chain employs TRBV7-8 and TRBJ2-5; 9 bases line up with TRBD1. Germline CDR1 SGHVS, CDR2 FQNEAQ. V was clipped by 5 bases and J by 4 bases; unmatched bases: 8. The CDR3 spans 15 residues. The CDR3 region is CASSTRDRVLETQYF. CDR3 bases: TGTGCCAGCAGCACCCGGGACAGGGTGTTAGAGACCCAGTACTTC.

V usage is TRBV6-6 and J usage is TRBJ1-3; no reliable D call. CDR3 size: 11 residues. Trimming left V 3 bases short and J 7 bases short, with 4 bases between. Per the germline V gene, CDR1 is MNHNY and CDR2 is SVGAGI (reference sequence). CDR3 sequence reads: CASSYSNTIYF. CDR3 DNA sequence: TGTGCCAGCAGTTATTCCAACACCATATATTTT.

This chain connects TRBV18 to TRBJ2-7; D may be TRBD1 or TRBD2 (5 bases each). Germline CDR1 is KGHSH and CDR2 is LQKENI. Between the trimmed V and J ends, which lost 3 bases and 2 bases, there was a span of 11 bases. The CDR3 loop spans 14 amino acids. In DNA form, the CDR3 reads TGTGCCAGCTCACCGACCGGGACGCCCTACGAGCAGTACTTC. Translated, it gives CASSPTGTPYEQYF.

This sequence joins TRBV18 and TRBJ2-1, with 9 positions matching TRBD2. Looked up from germline, CDR1 is KGHSH and CDR2 is LQKENI. Unmatched junction bases numbered 7, after V lost 0 bases and J lost 7 bases. The CDR3 sequence is 16 residues long. The CDR3 DNA reads as TGTGCCAGCTCACCACCGAGGGGTAGCGGGGGTAATGAGCAGTTCTTC. This codes for CASSPPRGSGGNEQFF.

The J gene is TRBJ1-2, the V gene TRBV28, with D unresolved. V dropped 4 bases and J dropped 8 bases, with 8 bases sitting between them. Germline V lookup: CDR1 MDHEN, CDR2 SYDVKM. The CDR3 extends over 11 amino acids. DNA of the CDR3: TGTGCCAGCAGTTCCTATGGGGGCTACACCTTC. Protein: CASSSYGGYTF.

The J gene is TRBJ1-6, the V gene TRBV7-6; tentatively, D is TRBD1 (6 bases). The CDR3 contains 14 residues. The V and J ends lost 2 bases and 9 bases respectively, with 11 bases between them. The germline V gene has CDR1 SGHVS and CDR2 FNYEAQ. The CDR3 reads CASSLLGGSSPLHF. The CDR3 nucleotides are TGTGCCAGCAGCTTACTAGGGGGTAGTTCACCCCTCCACTTT.

The chain couples TRBV7-8 to TRBJ2-7; the D gene is possibly TRBD1 (6 bases). CDR3 size: 16 residues. Trimming pared 8 bases from V and 3 bases from J, leaving 23 bases between. Per the germline V gene, CDR1 is SGHVS and CDR2 is FQNEAQ. The CDR3 nucleotides read TGTGCCAGCTCGACCCCCTTACAGGGATCAAACTACGAGCAGTACTTC. It encodes CASSTPLQGSNYEQYF.

This chain links TRBV19 with TRBJ1-5; a weak D match, TRBD1 (5 bases). The CDR3 extends over 14 amino acids. The ends were cut back, 5 bases at V and 5 bases at J, with 13 bases in the middle. Germline assignment: CDR1 LNHDA and CDR2 SQIVND (reference sequence). The CDR3 loop is CASSPRSRDQPQHF. In DNA, the CDR3 is TGTGCCAGTAGTCCCCGTAGCAGGGATCAGCCCCAGCATTTT.

Concerning this clone itself: A read error may account for a junction end that differs from germline. V and J are TRBV6-5 and TRBJ1-2; no firm D call. The V gene's germline CDR1 is MNHEY and CDR2 SVGAGI. The CDR3 extends over 12 amino acids. DNA for the CDR3: TGTGCCAGCAGTTACTCGAGAGGCCCCGAATACTTC. Translating it yields CASSYSRGPEYF.

This CDR3 is CASSLGVTEQYF. The CDR3 region has the DNA TGTGCCAGCAGCTTAGGTGTAACCGAGCAGTACTTC. The chain employs TRBV7-2 and TRBJ2-7, with D unclear. Trimming took 1 base from V and 6 from J, leaving 7 bases between them. From germline, CDR1 is SGHTA and CDR2 FQGNSA. The CDR3 spans 12 residues.

This chain joins TRBV6-4 and TRBJ2-1; D may correspond to TRBD1 or TRBD2 (5 bases each). Germline V gene sequence: CDR1 MRHNA, CDR2 SNTAGT. This CDR3 comprises 15 residues. Deletions cut 6 bases from V and 10 bases from J, with 22 bases between. The CDR3 spells CASSDLRRGPGEQFF. Written as DNA, the CDR3 is TGTGCCAGCAGCGACCTTAGAAGGGGTCCGGGGGAGCAGTTCTTC.

CDR3 bases: TGTGCCAGCAGCTCGAGCGGGGGGGCAGATACGCAGTATTTT. It codes for CASSSSGGADTQYF. This chain connects TRBV5-4 to TRBJ2-3; 10 bases fit TRBD2. V shed 3 bases, J shed 4 bases, and the junction held 2 bases outside the gene matches. CDR3 length: 14 amino acids. In germline, CDR1 is SGHNT, CDR2 YYREEE (reference sequence). Full variable domain (outside the CDR3, taken from reference TRBV5-4 and TRBJ2-3): ETGVTQSPTHLIKTRGQQVTLRCSSQSGHNTVSWYQQALGQGPQFIFQYYREEENGRGNFPPRFSGLQFPNYSSELNVNALELDDSALYLCASSSSGGADTQYFGPGTRLTVL.

The chain employs TRBV4-3 and TRBJ2-2; no reliable D call. The CDR3 is 14 residues long. From germline, CDR1 is LGHNA and CDR2 YSLEER. V dropped 0 bases and J dropped 1 base, with 3 bases sitting between them. Written as DNA, the CDR3 is TGCGCCAGCAGCCAAGATGTGAACACCGGGGAGCTGTTTTTT. Protein product: CASSQDVNTGELFF.

In its sample, this clone was seen once. J is TRBJ2-7 and V is TRBV18; D unclear. Germline CDR1 KGHSH, CDR2 LQKENI. V lost 1 base and J 5 bases, leaving 6 bases between the germline ends. The CDR3 totals 12 residues. CDR3 coding DNA: TGTGCCAGCTCACCACTTAGAGACGAGCAGTACTTC. Its translation: CASSPLRDEQYF.

The chain couples TRBV28 to TRBJ1-5, with 8 bases aligning to TRBD1. V shed 2 bases, J shed 1 base, and the junction held 4 bases outside the gene matches. This CDR3 comprises 16 residues. Germline assignment: CDR1 MDHEN and CDR2 SYDVKM. CDR3 protein: CASSLRDRTSNQPQHF. For the CDR3, the DNA is TGTGCCAGCAGTTTAAGGGACAGGACCAGCAATCAGCCCCAGCATTTT.